This T cell receptor beta chain derives from a study of blood T cell repertoires in COVID-19. Study as a whole: Spain, Italy and the United States supplied samples that represented acute and convalescent COVID-19. The cDNA or gDNA used as material had been derived from T cells, B-cell-depleted T cells, or PBMCs.

Assay: immunoSEQ multiplex PCR; the TCRdb copy retains only in-frame clones and omits some. The table lists some 90,000 clones, 81% of them singletons. The germline V gene has CDR1 SSHAT and CDR2 FNYEAQ (reference sequence). The CDR3 length is 17 residues. A remark on this clone: At one end, the junction sequence differs from germline, possibly due to a read error.

V gene TRBV7-7 combines with J gene TRBJ1-4; D gene ambiguous. The source material was peripheral blood. The origin of this receptor is a man aged 60 to 69 with acute or convalescent COVID-19. The CDR3: CASSLANRLDTDEKLFF. CDR3 in DNA: TGTGCTAGCAGCTTAGCGAATAGGTTGGATACAGATGAAAAACTGTTTTTT. The complete variable domain, with remaining parts taken from reference TRBV7-7 and TRBJ1-4, reads GAGVSQSPRYKVTKRGQDVTLRCDPISSHATLYWYQQALGQGPEFLTYFNYEAQPDKSGLPSDRFSAERPEGSISTLTIQRTEQRDSAMYRCASSLANRLDTDEKLFFGSGTQLSVL.